This paragraph covers one T cell receptor (beta chain) sequence. The antigen is undetermined. Profiled with immunoSEQ multiplex PCR; TCRdb holds only in-frame clones, not every one. The table has around 33,000 clones, approximately 89% seen once; the top ten hold about 9.6%. The source of the sample is a study of OX40 agonist ivuxolimab in advanced cancers. Study as a whole: At doses from 0.01 to 10 mg/kg, patients were given intravenous ivuxolimab every 2 weeks. Study-level findings and limits: Low normalized T-cell clonal expansion was additionally recorded for some nonresponders. Expansion of clones was among the lowest in partial responders at 0.1-3.0 mg/kg.

With 0 bases removed from V and 5 bases from J, the gap between germline ends came to 11 bases. This CDR3 contains 15 residues. The germline gives CDR1 MGHDK, CDR2 SYGVNS. The rearrangement links TRBV25-1 to TRBJ2-1; D unresolved. Sequencing used CD4+ or CD8+ T cells sorted from blood, obtained in a trial of the OX40 agonist ivuxolimab. This sequence was found in an adult with an advanced solid tumor such as melanoma, head and neck, liver or kidney cancer. CDR3 loop: CASSEYQLVDNEQFF. The DNA for the CDR3 is TGTGCCAGCAGTGAATACCAGCTTGTGGACAATGAGCAGTTCTTC.